The clone carrying this T cell receptor (beta chain) has just one count. Its target is not known. One junction end does not reproduce the germline sequence, and a read error may be involved. PCR was performed a second time for roughly 7 to 12 cycles using a sample-barcoded 5' primer and a J-beta primer mix. All samples yielded 2.5 million or more CDR3-containing paired-end reads. TCRdb re-called the 5' RACE reads with MiXCR, one entry per CDR3 protein. This table has about 640,000 distinct CDR3 sequences, about 53% appearing once. This entry is derived from a study of blood T cells in healthy people across ages. Study-level results: As age increased, TCR beta diversity per million T cells fell in a roughly linear fashion. Greater diversity and more naive CD4+ cells were seen in long-lived donors than in aged donors.

The germline V gene has CDR1 MDHEN and CDR2 SYDVKM. The CDR3 has 14 amino acids. Researchers report isolating at least 6 million PBMCs per sample. The V call is TRBV28, the J call TRBJ2-6; D is unclear. Sequencing used blood. The receptor comes from a man between 60 and 75 years old in good health. CDR3: CASGLPSGANVLTF. CDR3 coding DNA: TGTGCCAGCGGTTTACCATCTGGGGCCAACGTCCTGACTTTC. Together with reference TRBV28 and TRBJ2-6, the CDR3 gives the full variable domain: DVKVTQSSRYLVKRTGEKVFLECVQDMDHENMFWYRQDPGLGLRLIYFSYDVKMKEKGDIPEGYSVSREKKERFSLILESASTNQTSMYLCASGLPSGANVLTFGAGSRLTVL.